Each of the 7 T cell receptor beta chains below was sequenced from the same sample in a study of metastatic and nonmetastatic thyroid tumors. Every patient underwent thyroid surgery untreated. TCRdb re-clonotyped the PCR reads through MiXCR. This sample has roughly 14,000 clones; about 3.7% occur once, and the top ten carry less than 25%. Material: tumor tissue. All receptors derive from a female donor with papillary thyroid cancer or a benign thyroid nodule (not recorded which). Some clones in this sample may be carry-over from other donors' samples.

The chain combines TRBV6-2 or TRBV6-3 with TRBJ2-7; a possible D gene is TRBD1 (5 bases). The germline CDR1 and CDR2 sequences are MNHEY and SVGEGT. Trimming removed 8 bases from V and 0 bases from J, with 11 bases in between. This CDR3 is 13 amino acids long. CDR3 DNA sequence: TGTGCCAGCCCGGACACGAACTCCTACGAGCAGTACTTC. Encoded protein: CASPDTNSYEQYF.

The chain employs TRBV2 and TRBJ1-5; 7 positions agree with TRBD1. The CDR3 loop spans 16 amino acids. Germline CDR1 is SNHLY and CDR2 is FYNNEI. The ends lost 8 bases at V and 1 base at J; junction bases unmatched: 11. CDR3 nucleotides: TGTGCCAGCCTGGACAGGATAGGGGGGAGCAATCAGCCCCAGCATTTT. Amino acids: CASLDRIGGSNQPQHF.

This chain connects TRBV12-5 to TRBJ1-2; D is ambiguous. Trimming pared 1 base from V and 8 bases from J, leaving 5 bases between. Per the germline V gene, CDR1 is LGHNT and CDR2 is FRNRAP. CDR3 size: 11 residues. The DNA for the CDR3 is TGTGCTAGTGGTTTGGGAAGAGGCTACACCTTC. Translating gives CASGLGRGYTF.

This clone appeared a few times. Different DNA sequences within this sample yield the same CDR3. The chain links TRBV20-1 to TRBJ2-1, with TRBD2 matching 11 bases. Germline CDR1 and CDR2: DFQATT and SNEGSKA (reference sequence). V shed 4 bases, J shed 3 bases, and the junction held 2 bases outside the gene matches. There are 14 residues in the CDR3. The CDR3 protein is CSATGLADYNEQFF. In nucleotides, the CDR3 is TGCAGTGCTACGGGACTAGCGGACTACAATGAGCAGTTCTTC.

By frequency in the sample, this clone is medium-sized. The chain has TRBV7-9 and TRBJ1-1, with a possible D match to TRBD1 (6 bases). Germline CDR1 SEHNR, CDR2 FQNEAQ (reference sequence). The CDR3 covers 16 residues. V lost 5 bases, J lost 6 bases, and 22 bases lay in between. In DNA, the CDR3 is TGTGCCAGCAGCCGGAGGGCGGGGGCCCTCGGAGCTGAAGCTTTCTTT. Its protein product is CASSRRAGALGAEAFF.

This clone is deemed medium-sized. The chain joins TRBV12-3 or TRBV12-4 to TRBJ2-7; D might be TRBD1 (7 bases). The CDR3 runs to 15 residues. V lost 1 base and J 7 bases, leaving 17 bases between the germline ends. The CDR3: CASSLGAGGMREQYF. The DNA for the CDR3 is TGTGCCAGCAGTTTAGGGGCAGGGGGGATGCGGGAGCAGTACTTC.

Only a few counts were recorded for this clone. The chain has TRBV15 and TRBJ2-5; 12 bases match TRBD2. Unmatched junction bases numbered 8, after V lost 4 bases and J lost 5 bases. The CDR3 covers 16 residues. CDR1 is LNHNV, CDR2 YYDKDF, per germline (reference sequence). CDR3 loop: CATSMTSGGLGETQYF. The CDR3 DNA reads TGTGCCACCAGCATGACTAGCGGGGGCCTCGGGGAGACCCAGTACTTC.